Listed below are T cell receptor beta chains from one sample, sequenced in a study of T cell responses to AZD1222 COVID-19 vaccine. Repertoires were generated with immunoSEQ multiplex PCR, while TCRdb's copy carries only in-frame clones and drops some. The sample shows fewer than 150,000 clones, 88% of them seen only once. Here the sequenced sample was peripheral blood, taken 28 days after the second AZD1222 dose. These receptors all come from an adult who received the AZD1222 COVID-19 vaccine. CDR3s leave out the opening cysteine and the closing phenylalanine or tryptophan. Fields, in order: D gene, V gene, clone size, CDR3 protein. The D gene is left open where the match is weak. The listing skips clone size in some rows; elsewhere it reads once, few, many or a size class.

. TRBV5-1 . ASSLLDPNTEAF
TRBD1 TRBV29-1 . SVAGQGMDEQY
TRBD2 TRBV7-2 once ASSAGLAGASNTGELF
. TRBV7-2 . ASSSRTGLTEAF
TRBD1 TRBV28 few ASSPQGGRLGWT
. TRBV4-1 . ASSQVERTTYGYT
TRBD1 TRBV20-1 . SASDPGQGADEQY
. TRBV29-1 . SVVIPAGELF
TRBD1 TRBV6-5 . ASGQVLNEKLF
TRBD1 TRBV5-1 . ASSAYRGTNEKLF
. TRBV5-6 . ASSPLRGSGGTEAF
. TRBV28 . ASRGYEQY
. TRBV5-5 . ASRLAGNTGELF
. TRBV4-2 . ASSQGRGGNTEAF
. TRBV27 . ASSFGQGTYEQY
. TRBV5-1 . ASSLASGVNSPLH
TRBD1 TRBV10-3 . AIRSSTGAGYT
. TRBV13 . ASSLRDNYGYT
TRBD2 TRBV28 . ASSKTTSGGGETQY
. TRBV9 few ASSAFRTDTQY
TRBD1 TRBV28 once ASSRGTGTGNTIY
TRBD1 TRBV10-3 . AISDSTGAMDGYT
TRBD2 TRBV25-1 once ASSPEWGGSSYNEQF
TRBD1 TRBV11-2 . ASSSQGFTGELF
. TRBV5-1 . ASSSGTYGGNEQF
. TRBV7-3 . ASSLSTGHSYEQY
. TRBV7-2 . ASSIRLDSTEAF
TRBD1 TRBV3-1/TRBV3-2 . ASSQDGRGSTEAF
. TRBV6-5 . ASCRGEAYEQY
. TRBV6-1 . ASSEEGTWPRYSNQPQH
. TRBV10-1 . ASSPETAGKSGELF
. TRBV6-5 . ASSYDPLTQPQH
TRBD1 TRBV28 . ATGGSWQPQH
TRBD1 TRBV30 . AWSPGQGQETQY
. TRBV6-5 . ASRKSLTGELF
TRBD2 TRBV28 . ASSTGLAKNTGELF
. TRBV2 . ASSEGQPSGKKTQY
TRBD1 TRBV4-2 . ASSQDWGQSSYEQY
TRBD1 TRBV5-1 . ASSWTGGSGQPQH
. TRBV15 few ATSRDAYEQY
. TRBV5-4 . ASSLGSNTEAF